This entry is about one T cell receptor (beta chain). On the basis of clinical symptoms, serum thyroxine and TRAb, thyroid ultrasound and orbital computed tomography, diagnoses were made. The CDR3 runs 16 residues. CDR1 is MGHRA and CDR2 is YSYEKL in the germline V gene. V dropped 4 bases and J dropped 4; count of bases not matched to a gene: 9. The data derive from a study of T cells in Graves' hyperthyroidism and ophthalmopathy. Amplification of TCR beta CDR3 regions used RNA as the template. RT-PCR in the first round (using the HTBI primer set) targeted the TCR CDR3. In TCRdb, the multiplex PCR reads were re-called with MiXCR into one record per CDR3 protein. This sample has 37,000 or so distinct CDR3 sequences, with 52% found just once.

This TCR was sampled from a man aged 35-49 years with Graves' ophthalmopathy. The chain carries TRBV4-1 and TRBJ2-5; 10 positions match TRBD1. Sequenced input: blood. CDR3 sequence reads: CASSLRDRGFGETQYF. CDR3 bases: TGCGCCAGCAGCCTTCGGGACAGGGGATTTGGAGAGACCCAGTACTTC.